The entry that follows covers one TCR beta chain sequence. Antigen unknown. Other DNA sequences within the sample encode an identical CDR3. These data are taken from a study of cytomegalovirus exposure and HLA in healthy donors. Findings and caveats of the study: Earlier results showed most TCR beta V segments being productive about 90% or about 30% of the time.

PCR amplification relied on 60 Vbeta primers (plus 13 Jbeta primers). Authors' data handling: As a later analysis found, there were tens of millions of unique TCR beta chains, of which roughly 11 million were shared. The protocol was immunoSEQ multiplex PCR, while the TCRdb copy is restricted to in-frame clones and leaves out a portion. V, J and clone size derive from that table, while D and trimming were established from the DNA sequence. This repertoire includes around 200,000 clones. The donors were healthy bone marrow donors. V lost 3 bases to trimming and J lost 5 bases; unmatched junction nucleotides: 8. The length of the CDR3 is 15 residues. Germline-derived CDR1 and CDR2 are MGHDK and SYGVNS.

The chain combines TRBV25-1 with TRBJ1-2; TRBD1 aligns across 8 bases. The clonotype originates from a girl aged 2-10 years in good health and CMV-seropositive. The sequenced sample was PBMCs. In DNA, the CDR3 is TGTGCCAGCAGTGATGAACCAGGGGGCGAGTATGGCTACACCTTC. Protein sequence: CASSDEPGGEYGYTF.